Below are 23 T cell receptor beta chains sequenced from a single sample in a study of beta chain features in type 1 diabetes. All of the isolated RNA was reverse transcribed, so expressed TCRB transcripts were sequenced. Profiled with immunoSEQ multiplex PCR; TCRdb holds only in-frame clones, not every one. Of 250,000 or so clones in the sample, less than 35% were seen once. Sequencing was done on a sample of central memory CD4+ T cells from blood. Receptor source: a man aged 25-40 years in good health.

The rearrangement links TRBV6-6 to TRBJ2-1; 8 bases are shared with TRBD2. CDR1 and CDR2 (germline): MNHNY, SVGAGI (reference sequence). There are 16 residues in the CDR3. Losses at the gene ends were 2 bases for V and 7 bases for J; bases not matched to a gene: 10. The CDR3 is CASSYPRAGVENEQFF. CDR3 nucleotide sequence: TGTGCCAGCAGTTACCCCAGAGCGGGAGTCGAGAATGAGCAGTTCTTC.

CDR3: CASSSGTSGYEQYF. CDR3 nucleotide sequence: TGTGCCAGCAGCTCCGGGACTAGCGGGTACGAGCAGTACTTC. The chain is built from TRBV5-4 and TRBJ2-7; 12 bases map to TRBD2. The CDR3 is 14 residues long. Germline CDR1 and CDR2: SGHNT and YYREEE (reference sequence). V shed 3 bases, J shed 4 bases, and the junction held 2 bases outside the gene matches.

The chain combines TRBV28 with TRBJ2-4; no clear D. The CDR3 has 16 amino acids. Per the germline V gene, CDR1 is MDHEN and CDR2 is SYDVKM. Trimming left V 2 bases short and J 0 bases short, with 11 bases between. As DNA, the CDR3 is TGTGCCAGCAGTTTAGACACCCGACTAGCCAAAAACATTCAGTACTTC. It translates to CASSLDTRLAKNIQYF.

The CDR3 DNA reads as TGTGCCAGCAGCTCTTCTGCGGTTAGGATTCATGGCTACACCTTC. Its translation: CASSSSAVRIHGYTF. This sequence joins TRBV7-9 and TRBJ1-2, with D unclear. Germline V CDR1 and CDR2: SEHNR, FQNEAQ (reference sequence). The CDR3 is 15 amino acids. V lost 4 bases and J lost 6, with 18 bases in between.

The chain combines TRBV4-3 with TRBJ2-1, with no clear D. The V end was cut by 3 bases, the J end by 1 base, with 13 bases between. Looked up from germline, CDR1 is LGHNA and CDR2 is YSLEER. The CDR3 sequence is 16 residues long. CDR3 nucleotide sequence: TGCGCCAGCAGCCAGGTTCTAGGATGGTCCTACAATGAGCAGTTCTTC. Translation gives CASSQVLGWSYNEQFF.

This clone was seen a handful of times. The V gene is TRBV14, the J gene TRBJ2-3, with 9 bases fitting TRBD2. The CDR3 loop spans 15 amino acids. The germline CDR1 and CDR2 sequences are SGHDN and FVKESK. V gave up 3 bases and J gave up 1 base; unmatched junction bases: 2. The CDR3: CASSHSGSGTDTQYF. Here the CDR3 DNA reads TGTGCCAGCAGCCATAGCGGGAGTGGCACAGATACGCAGTATTTT.

V usage is TRBV5-1 and J usage is TRBJ1-6, with no clear D. V gave up 4 bases and J gave up 10 bases, with 9 bases separating them. The CDR3 consists of 12 residues. Germline V CDR1 and CDR2: SGHRS, YFSETQ. Written as DNA, the CDR3 is TGCGCCAGCAGCGGCGACCGGTCACCCCTCCACTTT. It yields the protein CASSGDRSPLHF.

This clone was counted ten times or more. J is TRBJ2-1 and V is TRBV6-6, with D perhaps matching TRBD2 (6 bases). The ends were cut back, 7 bases at V and 5 bases at J, with 18 bases in the middle. The germline CDR1 and CDR2 sequences are MNHNY and SVGAGI (reference sequence). This CDR3 has 15 amino acids. In DNA, the CDR3 is TGTGCCAGCACCGCGGGCGGGAACAAGAACAATGAGCAGTTCTTC. This encodes CASTAGGNKNNEQFF.

For the CDR3, the DNA is TGTGCCAGCAGCCCCATCGATAGCTCCTACGAGCAGTACTTC. Translated, it gives CASSPIDSSYEQYF. The rearrangement joins TRBV5-4 to TRBJ2-7, with D hard to call. In germline, CDR1 is SGHNT, CDR2 YYREEE (reference sequence). With 4 bases removed from V and 0 bases from J, the gap between germline ends came to 11 bases. This CDR3 has 14 residues.

This clone was seen a handful of times. This chain links TRBV6-1 with TRBJ2-2, with 10 bases identical to TRBD1. The CDR3 runs 17 residues. V was clipped by 0 bases and J by 4 bases; unmatched bases: 5. CDR1 is MNHNS and CDR2 is SASEGT in the germline V gene. The DNA for the CDR3 is TGTGCCAGCAGTGAAGCTATCGGGACAGGGGTCACCGGGGAGCTGTTTTTT. Encoded protein: CASSEAIGTGVTGELFF.

V usage is TRBV29-1 and J usage is TRBJ1-2; D perhaps matches TRBD1 (6 bases). The CDR3 runs to 14 residues. With 5 bases removed from V and 8 bases from J, the gap between germline ends came to 21 bases. In germline, CDR1 is SQVTM, CDR2 ANQGSEA. CDR3 residues: CSVLGDTGIKGYTF. The DNA of the CDR3 is TGCAGCGTTCTTGGGGACACAGGGATCAAGGGCTACACCTTC.

The gene calls are TRBV5-1 and TRBJ1-6; TRBD1 might be the D (5 bases). Per the germline V gene, CDR1 is SGHRS and CDR2 is YFSETQ. Trimming left V 4 bases short and J 6 bases short, with 11 bases between. The CDR3 is 14 residues long. The CDR3 loop is CASSPSGGNSPLHF. The DNA for the CDR3 is TGCGCCAGCAGCCCCAGTGGGGGTAATTCACCCCTCCACTTT.

The rearrangement uses TRBV4-3 and TRBJ2-3, with TRBD1 as a possible D gene (5 bases). Germline CDR1 LGHNA, CDR2 YSLEER. The CDR3 is 16 residues long. V lost 4 bases and J lost 0, with 14 bases in between. The CDR3 spells CASSPRRRQSTDTQYF. The CDR3 coding sequence is TGCGCCAGCAGCCCACGACGACGACAGAGCACAGATACGCAGTATTTT.

In its sample, this clone was seen a few times. J is TRBJ2-1 and V is TRBV30; tentatively, D is TRBD2 (5 bases). The V gene's germline CDR1 is GTSNPN and CDR2 SVGIG (reference sequence). The CDR3 has 13 residues. Trimming shortened V by 3 bases and J by 8 bases, and 14 bases separated the two germline ends. CDR3 in DNA: TGTGCCTGGAGAAGGAATAGCGTCGATGAGCAGTTCTTC. This gives the protein CAWRRNSVDEQFF.

Regarding this clone: It is likely a read error: a sequence one base away is far more abundant. This sample includes further DNA sequences coding for the same CDR3. The rearrangement links TRBV23-1 to TRBJ2-7; 7 nucleotides line up with TRBD1. TRBV23-1 is marked as an open reading frame, function uncertain. This CDR3 has 17 amino acids. V shed 4 bases and J 4 bases; nucleotides not matched to a gene: 16. The chain's CDR3 is CASSPFLFTGEGYEQYF. The CDR3 nucleotides are TGCGCCAGCAGTCCCTTCCTCTTTACAGGGGAAGGGTACGAGCAGTACTTC.

This clone was counted between two and nine times. This rearrangement joins TRBV6-1 to TRBJ2-7; the match to TRBD2 covers 9 bases. The V and J ends lost 6 bases and 4 bases, in that order; junction bases with no gene match: 4. Germline CDR1 MNHNS, CDR2 SASEGT. The length of the CDR3 is 13 residues. DNA of the CDR3: TGTGCCAGCAGAAAGCGGGGGGTTTACGAGCAGTACTTC. It specifies CASRKRGVYEQYF.

This clone was seen a few times. This chain connects TRBV29-1 to TRBJ2-7; D might be TRBD2 (5 bases). With 6 bases removed from V and 3 bases from J, the gap between germline ends came to 15 bases. The CDR3 length is 13 residues. Germline V lookup: CDR1 SQVTM, CDR2 ANQGSEA. The CDR3 loop is CSVLGPGNYEQYF. The CDR3 coding sequence is TGCAGCGTCCTCGGACCGGGGAACTACGAGCAGTACTTC.

This rearrangement joins TRBV18 to TRBJ2-3; a possible D gene is TRBD2 (6 bases). The CDR3 has 16 residues. Trimming removed 4 bases from V and 0 bases from J, with 14 bases in between. The germline V gene has CDR1 KGHSH and CDR2 LQKENI. Here the CDR3 reads CASSLLATSSTDTQYF. For the CDR3, the DNA is TGTGCCAGCTCACTCCTAGCGACGTCTAGCACAGATACGCAGTATTTT.

This clone was seen more than once but under ten times. The chain couples TRBV30 to TRBJ2-5; D not certain. Per germline, CDR1 GTSNPN and CDR2 SVGIG (reference sequence). Trimming shortened V by 0 bases and J by 2 bases, and 7 bases separated the two germline ends. CDR3 length equals 13 residues. This CDR3 reads CAWSVHVQETQYF. The CDR3 DNA reads as TGTGCCTGGAGTGTGCACGTACAAGAGACCCAGTACTTC.

The chain joins TRBV5-1 to TRBJ2-1; D is ambiguous. The CDR3 has 14 amino acids. Germline V lookup: CDR1 SGHRS, CDR2 YFSETQ. Trimming pared 0 bases from V and 8 bases from J, leaving 12 bases between. CDR3 sequence (DNA): TGCGCCAGCAGCTTGGAAGCTTACGGGTATGAGCAGTTCTTC. Translating it yields CASSLEAYGYEQFF.

There are a few counts of this clone. V gene TRBV18 combines with J gene TRBJ2-1, with D perhaps TRBD2 (6 bases). Trimming stripped 3 bases from V and 7 bases from J, with 16 bases between. The CDR3 is made up of 15 amino acids. Per the germline V gene, CDR1 is KGHSH and CDR2 is LQKENI. In DNA form, the CDR3 reads TGTGCCAGCTCACCCCCGGAGGGGAGTCGAAATGAGCAGTTCTTC. Translation: CASSPPEGSRNEQFF.

The V and J genes are TRBV7-2 and TRBJ2-7; the D call may be TRBD1 or TRBD2 (5 bases each). Germline V gene lookup returns CDR1 SGHTA and CDR2 FQGNSA. The CDR3 length is 16 residues. V lost 5 bases and J 3 bases, leaving 20 bases between the germline ends. The CDR3 DNA is TGTGCCAGCAGCCGCCCCGGGGACCGGACGATCTACGAGCAGTACTTC. This translates into CASSRPGDRTIYEQYF.

V is TRBV29-1 and J is TRBJ2-6; 7 bases are a match to TRBD1. Germline V gene sequence: CDR1 SQVTM, CDR2 ANQGSEA. This CDR3 region has 16 residues. V shed 4 bases and J 1 base; nucleotides not matched to a gene: 7. For the CDR3, the DNA is TGCAGCGTTGCCCGGACAGGCTTATCTGGGGCCAACGTCCTGACTTTC. Residues: CSVARTGLSGANVLTF.